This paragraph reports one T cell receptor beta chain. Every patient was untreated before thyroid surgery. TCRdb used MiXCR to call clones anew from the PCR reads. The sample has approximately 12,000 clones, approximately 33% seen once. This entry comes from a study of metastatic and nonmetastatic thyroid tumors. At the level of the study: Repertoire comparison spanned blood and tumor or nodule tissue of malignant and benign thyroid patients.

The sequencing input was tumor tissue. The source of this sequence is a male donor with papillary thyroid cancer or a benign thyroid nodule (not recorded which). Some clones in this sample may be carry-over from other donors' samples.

The CDR3 sequence: CASSFVYDSSYEQYF. As DNA, the CDR3 is TGTGCCAGCAGTTTCGTTTATGACAGCTCCTACGAGCAGTACTTC. The rearrangement joins TRBV12-3 or TRBV12-4 to TRBJ2-7; tentatively, D is TRBD1 (5 bases). V lost 3 bases to trimming and J lost 0 bases, with 12 bases between them. The CDR3 runs 15 residues.